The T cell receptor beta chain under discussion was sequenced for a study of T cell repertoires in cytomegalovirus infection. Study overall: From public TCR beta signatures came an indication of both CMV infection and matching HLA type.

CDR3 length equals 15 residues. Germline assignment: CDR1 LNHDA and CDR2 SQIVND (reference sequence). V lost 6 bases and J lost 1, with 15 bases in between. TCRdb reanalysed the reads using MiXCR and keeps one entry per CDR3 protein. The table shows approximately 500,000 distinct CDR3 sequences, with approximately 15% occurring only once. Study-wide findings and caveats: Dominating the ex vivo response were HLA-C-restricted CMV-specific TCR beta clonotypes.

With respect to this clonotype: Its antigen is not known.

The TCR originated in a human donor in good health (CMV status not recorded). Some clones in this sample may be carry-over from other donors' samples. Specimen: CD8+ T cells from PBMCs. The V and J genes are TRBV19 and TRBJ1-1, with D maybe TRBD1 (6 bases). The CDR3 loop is CASRYPDSANTEAFF. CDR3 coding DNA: TGTGCCAGTAGATACCCGGACAGTGCGAACACTGAAGCTTTCTTT.